The entry below gives a single T cell receptor (beta chain) sequence along with its context. The data originate from a study of control samples from healthy donors and cancer patients. Sequenced by immunoSEQ multiplex PCR; TCRdb stores in-frame clones only, minus some. The sample holds around 97,000 clones; 80% to 90% are singletons and the top ten take under 20%. The specimen was PBMCs. This receptor was obtained from a man in his sixties with lung cancer.

CDR3 sequence reads: CAWRLGTALAKNIQYF. For the CDR3, the DNA is TGTGCCTGGAGACTCGGGACAGCTCTAGCCAAAAACATTCAGTACTTC. This chain connects TRBV30 to TRBJ2-4, with TRBD1 matching over 7 bases. V gave up 3 bases and J gave up 0 bases; unmatched junction bases: 8. This CDR3 is 16 amino acids long. Germline V gene data show CDR1 as GTSNPN and CDR2 as SVGIG (reference sequence).